A selection of T cell receptor beta chains follows, all from one sample in a study of beta chain features in type 1 diabetes. Clones were read by immunoSEQ multiplex PCR, and TCRdb kept only the in-frame ones, dropping some. The table has around 240,000 clones, about 9.3% seen once. The sequenced sample consisted of naive CD4+ T cells from blood. Receptor source: a woman younger than 35 in good health. Both conserved end residues are part of each CDR3. D genes are given only for firm matches. The size field is filled for only some rows; it gives once, few, many or a size class.

CDR3	DNA	V	J	D	length	size
CASSDRRENLGSELVEQYF	TGTGCCAGCAGTGACAGGAGGGAAAACTTGGGATCAGAGCTTGTGGAGCAGTACTTC	TRBV6-4	TRBJ2-7	-	19	-
CASSLAPSRDTQYF	TGCGCCAGCAGCTTGGCCCCCAGCAGGGATACGCAGTATTTT	TRBV5-1	TRBJ2-3	-	14	few
CTSSQLTGSIITDTQYF	TGCACCAGCAGCCAATTGACTGGATCAATAATCACAGATACGCAGTATTTT	TRBV1	TRBJ2-3	-	17	few
CASSLRGGEAFF	TGTGCCAGCAGTTTACGAGGGGGCGAAGCTTTCTTT	TRBV27	TRBJ1-1	TRBD1	12	few
CASSPTQVYEQYF	TGTGCCAGCTCACCAACCCAGGTCTACGAGCAGTACTTC	TRBV18	TRBJ2-7	-	13	-
CASRGTGNQPQHF	TGTGCCAGCAGGGGAACAGGGAATCAGCCCCAGCATTTT	TRBV2	TRBJ1-5	-	13	few
CASTQLLGGIGGYTF	TGTGCCAGCACCCAACTTTTGGGGGGAATAGGCGGCTACACCTTC	TRBV6-5	TRBJ1-2	-	15	-
CAWRTTLRGTEYEQYF	TGTGCCTGGAGGACAACACTAAGGGGCACGGAATACGAGCAGTACTTC	TRBV30	TRBJ2-7	-	16	-
CASSFGDSNQPQHF	TGCGCCAGCAGCTTCGGGGATAGCAATCAGCCCCAGCATTTT	TRBV5-1	TRBJ1-5	-	14	-
CASSLEPGRLPGELFF	TGTGCCAGCAGCTTGGAACCGGGGAGATTACCCGGGGAGCTGTTTTTT	TRBV5-4	TRBJ2-2	-	16	-
CASSWDRATETQYF	TGTGCCAGCAGCTGGGACAGGGCAACAGAGACCCAGTACTTC	TRBV5-6	TRBJ2-5	TRBD1	14	-
CAWSVRRAREAFF	TGTGCCTGGAGTGTACGGAGGGCCCGTGAAGCTTTCTTT	TRBV30	TRBJ1-1	-	13	few
CASSSPSPYTQYF	TGTGCCAGCAGTTCCCCCAGTCCTTATACGCAGTATTTT	TRBV28	TRBJ2-3	-	13	-
CSVAGEAGNTIYF	TGCAGCGTGGCAGGGGAAGCTGGAAACACCATATATTTT	TRBV29-1	TRBJ1-3	-	13	-
CASSLQALISEAFF	TGTGCCAGCAGTTTACAGGCTCTTATCAGTGAAGCTTTCTTT	TRBV28	TRBJ1-1	-	14	few
CASSQIRTRPGTGEDGYTF	TGCGCCAGCAGTCAAATCCGGACCCGTCCAGGTACAGGGGAAGATGGCTACACCTTC	TRBV23-1	TRBJ1-2	TRBD1	19	-